This T cell receptor (beta chain) was identified during a study of blood T cells in healthy people across ages. Study conclusions and caveats: Without sorted subsets, naive and antigen-experienced compartments could not be conclusively compared. Naive CD4+ cell counts and diversity both ran higher in long-lived than in aged donors. Age brought a roughly linear fall in TCR beta diversity measured per million T cells.

A J-beta primer mix and a sample-barcoded 5' primer were used in a second PCR of roughly 6 to 12 cycles. TCRdb redid the calling of the 5' RACE reads with MiXCR, one entry per CDR3 protein. The table records some 1.1 million distinct CDR3 sequences, 30% to 40% of them present only once. V lost 11 bases and J lost 3; bases outside the gene matches: 7. This CDR3 contains 14 residues. In the case of this clonotype: Its target is unknown.

Material for sequencing was blood. This sequence joins TRBV12-3 or TRBV12-4 and TRBJ1-2; TRBD1 matches 12 bases. This clonotype was obtained from a man aged 18-30 years in good health. This chain's CDR3 is CACGTGGADYGYTF. CDR3 coding DNA: TGTGCCTGCGGGACAGGGGGCGCGGACTATGGCTACACCTTC.